Following are 4 T cell receptor beta chains from one sample sequenced in a study of blood T cell repertoires in COVID-19. Clones were sequenced by immunoSEQ multiplex PCR, and TCRdb holds only the in-frame ones, with some missing. The data hold 350,000 or so clones, with around 89% observed a single time. Sequenced: peripheral blood. The receptors stem from a man aged 18 to 30 with active or convalescent COVID-19.

The chain is built from TRBV30 and TRBJ2-1; D uncertain. The CDR3 contains 12 residues. The V end was cut by 4 bases, the J end by 4 bases, with 8 bases between. Germline CDR1 is GTSNPN and CDR2 is SVGIG (reference sequence). The CDR3 loop reads CAWNRLYNEQFF. The CDR3 DNA reads TGTGCCTGGAATCGACTTTACAATGAGCAGTTCTTC.

The rearrangement joins TRBV24-1 to TRBJ2-5; 7 nucleotides align to TRBD1. Germline assignment: CDR1 KGHDR and CDR2 SFDVKD. This CDR3 spans 13 amino acids. Trimming took 9 bases from V and 5 from J; bases not matched to a gene: 8. The CDR3 nucleotides read TGTGCCACCGGGGACAGCGTGGGGGAGACCCAGTACTTC. Its translation: CATGDSVGETQYF.

The gene calls are TRBV7-6 and TRBJ1-6; 7 bases match TRBD1. Trimming cost V 3 bases and J 7 bases; bases outside gene matches: 6. Germline V gene sequence: CDR1 SGHVS, CDR2 FNYEAQ. This CDR3 comprises 15 residues. Written as DNA, the CDR3 is TGTGCCAGCAGCTTGGGACAGAAATTCAATTCACCCCTCCACTTT. It translates to CASSLGQKFNSPLHF.

The chain couples TRBV19 to TRBJ1-2; tentatively, D is TRBD1 (6 bases). Trimming removed 1 base from V and 4 bases from J, with 19 bases in between. Germline V CDR1 and CDR2: LNHDA, SQIVND (reference sequence). The CDR3 length is 17 residues. In DNA form, the CDR3 reads TGTGCCAGTAGTATAGCCCTATTGACAGGACCTAGCTATGGCTACACCTTC. Translated: CASSIALLTGPSYGYTF.